This T cell receptor (beta chain) was sequenced in a study of blood T cell repertoires in COVID-19. Generated by immunoSEQ multiplex PCR, the TCRdb table keeps only in-frame clones and is missing some. The sample shows 90,000 to 100,000 clones, 70% to 85% of them seen only once. Germline CDR1 reads SGHNT; CDR2 reads YENEEA. V trimming: 5 bases; J trimming: 4 bases; junction bases outside the gene matches: 6. The CDR3 sequence is 16 residues long. The V call is TRBV11-3, the J call TRBJ2-3; 13 bases map to TRBD2. This TCR was sampled from a human donor in a cohort sampled during active COVID-19. Material: peripheral blood. In DNA form, the CDR3 reads TGTGCCAGCAGCGTCCGCGGACTAGCGGGAGCAGATACGCAGTATTTT. This translates into CASSVRGLAGADTQYF. Complete variable domain (other parts from reference TRBV11-3 and TRBJ2-3): EAGVVQSPRYKIIEKKQPVAFWCNPISGHNTLYWYLQNLGQGPELLIRYENEEAVDDSQLPKDRFSAERLKGVDSTLKIQPAELGDSAVYLCASSVRGLAGADTQYFGPGTRLTVL.